This T cell receptor (beta chain) was obtained from a study of blood T cell repertoires in COVID-19. The overall study: Sites across the United States, Italy and Spain contributed samples from acute and convalescent COVID-19. PBMCs, B-cell-depleted T cells, or T cells provided the cDNA or gDNA that made up the material.

This clone was counted between two and nine times. Germline V lookup: CDR1 SGHDN, CDR2 FVKESK. Germline trimming cut 5 bases from V and 7 bases from J; bases unmatched to any gene: 7. CDR3 size: 15 residues. Authors' methods: Scientists estimated how many nucleated cells there were by amplifying reference gene primers. The data were produced by immunoSEQ multiplex PCR, yet TCRdb's version contains in-frame clones alone and is incomplete. V, J and clone size reflect that table, while D and trimming were determined from the DNA. Altogether 140,000 or so clones are present, around 79% being singletons, with the ten largest covering roughly 5.1%. In Seattle, patients joined the study during active infection and were tracked longitudinally.

The sample was peripheral blood. The gene calls are TRBV14 and TRBJ1-6; 8 nucleotides line up with TRBD1. The source is a woman between 65 and 79 years old with COVID-19, enrolled during active disease. CDR3 nucleotide sequence: TGTGCCAGCAGCGCCCGACAGGGGACCAATTCACCCCTCCACTTT. Its protein product is CASSARQGTNSPLHF.